The TCR beta chain described here comes from a study of cytomegalovirus exposure and HLA in healthy donors. Study results and caveats: An analysis that was carried out later associated some 17,000 TCR beta sequences with HLA alleles at 0.05 false discovery rate.

The CDR3 spans 15 residues. Trimming cost V 1 base and J 9 bases; bases outside gene matches: 4. In germline, CDR1 is LGHNA, CDR2 YSLEER. Concerning this clone: Its antigen remains unknown.

The PCR used 60 Vbeta and 13 Jbeta primers. The table came from immunoSEQ multiplex PCR; TCRdb's copy has only in-frame clones and leaves some out. Its listing shows around 50,000 clones. V and J are TRBV4-3 and TRBJ2-1, with TRBD2 matching over 12 bases. The clonotype originates from a male donor in good health and CMV-seropositive. Sequencing was done on a sample of PBMCs. The CDR3 sequence: CASSQGTSGAGEQFF. The CDR3 DNA reads TGCGCCAGCAGCCAAGGGACTAGCGGGGCGGGTGAGCAGTTCTTC.